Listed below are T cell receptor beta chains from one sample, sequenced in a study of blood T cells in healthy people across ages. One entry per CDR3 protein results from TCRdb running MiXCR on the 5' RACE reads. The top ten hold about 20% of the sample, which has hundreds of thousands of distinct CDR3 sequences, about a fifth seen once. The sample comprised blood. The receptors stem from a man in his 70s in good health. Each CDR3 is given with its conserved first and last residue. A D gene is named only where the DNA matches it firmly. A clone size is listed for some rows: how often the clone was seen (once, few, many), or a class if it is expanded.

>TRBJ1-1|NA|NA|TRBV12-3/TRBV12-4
TGTGCCAGCAGTTTACTGGGTGCCCCGGCTTTCTTT
CASSLLGAPAFF
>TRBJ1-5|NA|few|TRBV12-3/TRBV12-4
TGTGCCAGCAGTTTAATTGGGAACAAGTATAGCAATCAGCCCCAGCATTTT
CASSLIGNKYSNQPQHF
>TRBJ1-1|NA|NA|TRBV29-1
TGCAGCGCGGAGGTAGGTTTTGGCACTGAAGCTTTCTTT
CSAEVGFGTEAFF
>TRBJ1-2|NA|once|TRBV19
TGTGCCAGTAGTGAGGCCCGCTATGGCTACACCTTC
CASSEARYGYTF
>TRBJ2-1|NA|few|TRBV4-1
TGCGCCAGCAGCCAAGCTCGGCTGGAGAGGAATGAGCAGTTCTTC
CASSQARLERNEQFF
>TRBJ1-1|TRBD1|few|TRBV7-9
TGTGCCAGCAGCCCGGGGACAGGGGGCGTGAACACTGAAGCTTTCTTT
CASSPGTGGVNTEAFF
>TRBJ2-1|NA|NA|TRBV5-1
TGCGCCAGCAGCCCGTCAAACGATGAGCAGTTCTTC
CASSPSNDEQFF
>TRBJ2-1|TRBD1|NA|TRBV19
TGTGCCAGTAGTCCAGGGGGATTAGAGACCCAGTTCTTC
CASSPGGLETQFF
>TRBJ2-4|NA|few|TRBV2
TGTGCCAGCAGACCGGGCCTGTGGGACATTCAGTACTTC
CASRPGLWDIQYF
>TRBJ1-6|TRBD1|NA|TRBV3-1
TGTGCCAGCAGCCAGGGGCCAGGGGGTGATAATTCACCCCTCCACTTT
CASSQGPGGDNSPLHF
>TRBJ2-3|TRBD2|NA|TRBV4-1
TGCGCCAGCAGACCTGGACTAGTGGCAGATACGCAGTATTTT
CASRPGLVADTQYF
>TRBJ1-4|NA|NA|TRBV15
TGTGCCACCAGCAGAGCCGGCGGGCGGACAACTAATGAAAAACTGTTTTTT
CATSRAGGRTTNEKLFF
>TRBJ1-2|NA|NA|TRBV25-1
TGTGCCAGCAGTGAATTCAGGGGTGGCTACACCTTC
CASSEFRGGYTF
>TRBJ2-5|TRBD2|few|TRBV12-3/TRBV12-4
TGTGCCAGCAACCTTTCCGGGACTAAAAAGACCCAGTACTTC
CASNLSGTKKTQYF
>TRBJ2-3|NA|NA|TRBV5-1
TGCGCCAGCAGCTTTGGGGACGGGTCCACAGATACGCAGTATTTT
CASSFGDGSTDTQYF
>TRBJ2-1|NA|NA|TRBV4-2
TGTGCCAGCAGCCCTACACCGTGGACGGGGGCTCCCAATGAGCAGTTCTTC
CASSPTPWTGAPNEQFF
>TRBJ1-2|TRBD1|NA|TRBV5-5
TGTGCCAGCAGCGCAGACAGGGCCTATGGCTACACCTTC
CASSADRAYGYTF
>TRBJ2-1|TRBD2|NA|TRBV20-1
TGCAGTGTTTTGCGGGGGAACACCTACAATGAGCAGTTCTTC
CSVLRGNTYNEQFF
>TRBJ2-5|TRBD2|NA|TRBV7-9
TGTGCCAGCAGCTTAGGGGTGGTAGCGGGCGAGACCCAGTACTTC
CASSLGVVAGETQYF
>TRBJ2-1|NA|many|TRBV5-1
TGCGCCAGCAGCTTGGGGCTAACTAGTATGGGCCACAATGAGCAGTTCTTC
CASSLGLTSMGHNEQFF
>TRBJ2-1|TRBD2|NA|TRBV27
TGTGCCAGCAGTTTAATGGCGGGGGGCAATGAGCAGTTCTTC
CASSLMAGGNEQFF
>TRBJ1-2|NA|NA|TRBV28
TGTGCCAGCAGTTTACTTGAACAGGGCGGATGCTATGGCTACACCTTC
CASSLLEQGGCYGYTF
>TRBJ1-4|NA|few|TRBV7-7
TGTGCCAGCAGCTCGGGGAGTTCTAATGAAAAACTGTTTTTT
CASSSGSSNEKLFF
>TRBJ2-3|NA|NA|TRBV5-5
TGTGCCAGCAGCTTCCGGGGTGTATTGGACACAGATACGCAGTATTTT
CASSFRGVLDTDTQYF
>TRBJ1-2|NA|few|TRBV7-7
TGTGCCAGCAGCTTGGGGGGGCTGCCTAACTATGGCTACACCTTC
CASSLGGLPNYGYTF
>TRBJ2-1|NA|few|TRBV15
TGTGCCACCAGCAGAGATTTTAGCGGAGCCTACAATGAGCAGTTCTTC
CATSRDFSGAYNEQFF
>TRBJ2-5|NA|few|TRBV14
TGTGCCAGCAGCCAAGAGTGGAAAGAGACCCAGTACTTC
CASSQEWKETQYF
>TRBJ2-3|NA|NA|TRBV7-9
TGTGCCAGCAGGGCCAAACAACCCATAGATACGCAGTATTTT
CASRAKQPIDTQYF
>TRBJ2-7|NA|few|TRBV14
TGTGCCAGCAGCCAAGTTAAGGCCGCGATCTACGAGCAGTACTTC
CASSQVKAAIYEQYF
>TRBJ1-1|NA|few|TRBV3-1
TGTGCCAGCAGCCAAGTGGGCTGGGGGGCCACTGAAGCTTTCTTT
CASSQVGWGATEAFF
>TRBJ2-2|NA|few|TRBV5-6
TGTGCCAGCAGCTTCCCTCTAAGGGACACCGGGGAGCTGTTTTTT
CASSFPLRDTGELFF
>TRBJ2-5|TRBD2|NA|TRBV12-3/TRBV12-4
TGTGACAGCAGTGCGTATTCCACTAGCGACCAAGAGACCCAGTACTTC
CDSSAYSTSDQETQYF
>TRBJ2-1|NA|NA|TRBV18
TGTGCCAGCTCCCCTCCCGGGGCCTTTGAGCAGTTCTTC
CASSPPGAFEQFF
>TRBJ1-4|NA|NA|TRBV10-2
TGCGCCAGCAGGGACAGTAATGAAAAACTGTTTTTT
CASRDSNEKLFF
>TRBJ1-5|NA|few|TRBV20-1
TGCAGTGCAATACCGGGGAGCTATAGCAATCAGCCCCAGCATTTT
CSAIPGSYSNQPQHF
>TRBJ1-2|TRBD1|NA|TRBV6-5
TGTGCCAGCACAAGGACAGGGGGGAGTAACTATGGCTACACCTTC
CASTRTGGSNYGYTF
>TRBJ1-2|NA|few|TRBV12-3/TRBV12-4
TGTGCCAGCAGTTTAGCCCCCGGGGGGAAATTCTATGGCTACACCTTC
CASSLAPGGKFYGYTF
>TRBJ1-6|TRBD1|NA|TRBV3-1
TGTGCCAGCAGACGATGGAACGGACAGGGATGGTCGAATTCACCCCTCCACTTT
CASRRWNGQGWSNSPLHF
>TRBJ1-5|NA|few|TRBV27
TGTGCCAGCAGTTTATACGGGGCCGCACCCTATAGCAATCAGCCCCAGCATTTT
CASSLYGAAPYSNQPQHF
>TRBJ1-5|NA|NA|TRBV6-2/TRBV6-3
TGTGCCAGCAGATCCGGCGGGGGTAGCAATCAGCCCCAGCATTTT
CASRSGGGSNQPQHF
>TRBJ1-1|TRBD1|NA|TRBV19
TGTGCCAGTAATATGGGACAGTTCATGAACACTGAAGCTTTCTTT
CASNMGQFMNTEAFF
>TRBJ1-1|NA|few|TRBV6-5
TGTGCCAGCAGTTACATCCCAGGGGAGAACACTGAAGCTTTCTTT
CASSYIPGENTEAFF
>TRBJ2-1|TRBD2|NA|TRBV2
TGTGCCAGAGCACGAGAGCGGGGGGCCCTGACGCTCAATGAGCAGTTCTTC
CARARERGALTLNEQFF
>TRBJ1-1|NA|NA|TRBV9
TGTGCCAGCAGCGTAGTGGGGGAGCGGACTGAAGCTTTCTTT
CASSVVGERTEAFF
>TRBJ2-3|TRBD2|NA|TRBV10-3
TGTGCCATCAGTGAGTCTGGCGGGGGGCCAGATACGCAGTATTTT
CAISESGGGPDTQYF
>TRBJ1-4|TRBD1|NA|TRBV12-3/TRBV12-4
TGTGCCAGCAGACCGGTGACAGGGAATGAAAAACTGTTTTTT
CASRPVTGNEKLFF
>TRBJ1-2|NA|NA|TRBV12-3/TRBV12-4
TGTGCCAGCAGTTTAGCTCTGGGGAAGGGCTACACCTTC
CASSLALGKGYTF
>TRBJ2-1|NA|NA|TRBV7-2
TGTGCCAGCAGCTTTCAGGGCTCGAGGGTAGGGGATGAGCAGTTCTTC
CASSFQGSRVGDEQFF
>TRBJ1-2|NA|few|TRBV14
TGTGCCAGCAGCCCGCTGATGGCTGGCGGCTACACCTTC
CASSPLMAGGYTF
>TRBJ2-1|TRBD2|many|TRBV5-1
TGCGCCAGCAGCCATAGCGGGAACAATGAGCAGTTCTTC
CASSHSGNNEQFF
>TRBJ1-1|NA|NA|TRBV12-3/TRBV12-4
TGTGCCAGCAGCCTACAGGGACCGTTT
CASSLQGPF
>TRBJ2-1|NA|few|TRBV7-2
TGTGCCAGCAGCGTCCAACCGGGCCTCCTATACAATGAGCAGTTCTTC
CASSVQPGLLYNEQFF
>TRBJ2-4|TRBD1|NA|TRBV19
TGTGCCAGTCTTAACCCGGGACAGAAAAACATTCAGTACTTC
CASLNPGQKNIQYF
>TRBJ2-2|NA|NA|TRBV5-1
TGCGCCAGCAGCTTGGAGGACCCATCCACCGGGGAGCTGTTTTTT
CASSLEDPSTGELFF